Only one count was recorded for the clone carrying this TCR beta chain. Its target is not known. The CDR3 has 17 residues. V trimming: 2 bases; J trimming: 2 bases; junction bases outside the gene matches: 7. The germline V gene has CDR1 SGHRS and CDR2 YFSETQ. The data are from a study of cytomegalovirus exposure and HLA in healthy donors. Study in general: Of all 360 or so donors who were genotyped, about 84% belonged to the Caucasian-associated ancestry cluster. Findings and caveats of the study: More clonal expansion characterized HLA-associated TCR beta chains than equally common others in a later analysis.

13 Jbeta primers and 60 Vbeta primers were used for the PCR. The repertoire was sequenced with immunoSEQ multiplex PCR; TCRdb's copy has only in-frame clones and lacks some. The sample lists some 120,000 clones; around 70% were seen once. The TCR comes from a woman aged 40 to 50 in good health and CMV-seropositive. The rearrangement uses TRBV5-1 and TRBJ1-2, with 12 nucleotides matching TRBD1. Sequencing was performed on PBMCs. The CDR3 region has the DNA TGCGCCAGCAGCTTATCCGGGACAGGGGGCCCGAACTATGGCTACACCTTC. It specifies CASSLSGTGGPNYGYTF.